These 28 T cell receptor beta chains share one sample of origin, sequenced in a study of blood T cell repertoires in COVID-19 (dated by TCRdb to the early 2020s). Libraries were constructed by the immunoSEQ multiplex PCR assay. The immuneACCESS repertoire file appears here via TCRdb, limited to in-frame rearrangements. These files lack a portion of the clones; in checked studies, under half of the deficit traces to unresolved V genes, and the cause of the others is not known. The sample contains more than 100,000 clones, more than 85% of them found a single time. Under 8% of the sample is held by the ten biggest clonotypes. The sequencing input was peripheral blood. The receptors were sampled from a human donor in a cohort sampled during active COVID-19.

The chain carries TRBV10-1 and TRBJ1-5; possible D gene TRBD1, 6 bases. This CDR3 has 8 amino acids. The germline CDR1 and CDR2 sequences are WNHNN and SYGVQD (reference sequence). The CDR3 nucleotides read TGCGAGGGGGAGCCCCAGCATTTT. Translation gives CEGEPQHF.

The rearrangement joins TRBV2 to TRBJ1-4; D ambiguous. The germline gives CDR1 SNHLY, CDR2 FYNNEI. The length of the CDR3 is 14 residues. V was shortened by 2 bases and J by 4 bases, with 8 bases between the two germline ends. CDR3 protein: CASSEQAGNEKLFF. In DNA, the CDR3 is TGTGCCAGCAGTGAACAGGCGGGTAATGAAAAACTGTTTTTT.

This chain connects TRBV3-1 (or the pseudogene TRBV3-2) to TRBJ2-1, with 8 bases identical to TRBD2. This CDR3 spans 15 amino acids. Germline CDR1 reads LGHDT; CDR2 reads YNNKEL (reference sequence). V was clipped by 1 base and J by 3 bases; unmatched bases: 2. CDR3: CASSQAGGGYNEQFF. In DNA form, the CDR3 reads TGTGCCAGCAGCCAAGCCGGGGGGGGCTACAATGAGCAGTTCTTC.

This rearrangement joins TRBV23-1 to TRBJ1-3; D might be TRBD1 (6 bases). Being an ORF, TRBV23-1 has a function that is uncertain. The V end was cut by 7 bases, the J end by 2 bases, with 12 bases between. This CDR3 spans 14 amino acids. The CDR3 is CASNQQGTGNTIYF. CDR3 DNA sequence: TGCGCCAGCAACCAACAGGGCACTGGAAACACCATATATTTT.

This sequence joins TRBV7-3 and TRBJ2-1; tentatively, D is TRBD1 (6 bases). The ends were cut back, 6 bases at V and 10 bases at J, with 16 bases in the middle. In germline, CDR1 is SGHTA, CDR2 FQGTGA. This CDR3 contains 13 residues. CDR3 sequence reads: CASSFQGGKEQFF. Here the CDR3 DNA reads TGTGCCAGCAGTTTTCAAGGGGGAAAAGAGCAGTTCTTC.

The chain combines TRBV9 with TRBJ2-2; D perhaps matches TRBD2 (6 bases). The CDR3 is 13 residues long. Trimming shortened V by 7 bases and J by 6 bases, and 13 bases separated the two germline ends. Germline V lookup: CDR1 SGDLS, CDR2 YYNGEE. The CDR3 reads CASSVPGAGELFF. DNA of the CDR3: TGTGCCAGCTCTGTGCCGGGGGCCGGGGAGCTGTTTTTT.

The chain recombines TRBV23-1 with TRBJ2-7; D unclear. TRBV23-1 is filed as an ORF, its function uncertain. Trimming stripped 7 bases from V and 6 bases from J, with 10 bases between. The CDR3 is 11 amino acids. The CDR3 sequence is CASTRVGEQYF. The CDR3, as DNA: TGCGCCAGCACCCGGGTTGGCGAGCAGTACTTC.

V gene TRBV7-6 combines with J gene TRBJ2-1, with 11 bases fitting TRBD2. The CDR3 contains 18 residues. Germline lookup yields CDR1 SGHVS and CDR2 FNYEAQ. V lost 5 bases, J lost 5 bases, and 14 bases stayed unmatched. The CDR3 DNA sequence: TGTGCCAGCAGCGTAGGGATATCGGGACTAGCGGCCAACAATGAGCAGTTCTTC. It translates to CASSVGISGLAANNEQFF. Together with reference TRBV7-6 and TRBJ2-1, the CDR3 gives the full variable domain: GAGVSQSPRYKVTKRGQDVALRCDPISGHVSLYWYRQALGQGPEFLTYFNYEAQQDKSGLPNDRFSAERPEGSISTLTIQRTEQRDSAMYRCASSVGISGLAANNEQFFGPGTRLTVL.

The CDR3 bases are TGTGCCAGCAGCGCCGGACCCGTCCCACAGGGGTTTGGCGGCTACACCTTC. It yields the protein CASSAGPVPQGFGGYTF. This chain connects TRBV5-8 to TRBJ1-2; 7 positions agree with TRBD1. Germline V gene data show CDR1 as SGHTS and CDR2 as YDEGEE. The CDR3 spans 17 residues. Trimming took 4 bases from V and 8 from J; bases not matched to a gene: 20.

This rearrangement joins TRBV7-3 to TRBJ2-1; TRBD2 matches at 8 bases. CDR1 and CDR2 (germline): SGHTA, FQGTGA. The CDR3 totals 16 residues. Trimming took 0 bases from V and 2 from J; bases not matched to a gene: 3. The chain's CDR3 is CASSLTLTSAYNEQFF. CDR3 in DNA: TGTGCCAGCAGCTTAACACTGACTAGCGCCTACAATGAGCAGTTCTTC.

This clone has just a few counts. The gene calls are TRBV5-5 and TRBJ2-2, with 9 bases matching TRBD2. Unmatched junction bases numbered 11, after V lost 4 bases and J lost 7 bases. This CDR3 spans 16 amino acids. Germline loops: CDR1 SGHKS, CDR2 YYEKEE (reference sequence). The CDR3 nucleotides read TGTGCCAGCAGCCCCCTGGCGGGAGGGCCCTACGGGGAGCTGTTTTTT. Amino acid sequence: CASSPLAGGPYGELFF.

The genes are TRBV28 and TRBJ1-5; possibly TRBD1 for D (5 bases). Looked up from germline, CDR1 is MDHEN and CDR2 is SYDVKM. V was trimmed by 3 bases and J by 4 bases, leaving 16 bases between them. The CDR3 is 16 residues long. The CDR3 DNA is TGTGCCAGCAGTTTCGTCACCCAGGGTGTTAATCAGCCCCAGCATTTT. Its protein is CASSFVTQGVNQPQHF.

The rearrangement uses TRBV18 and TRBJ2-5, with a possible D match to TRBD2 (6 bases). CDR1 is KGHSH, CDR2 LQKENI, per germline. The CDR3 is 16 amino acids. Deletions cut 3 bases from V and 4 bases from J, with 18 bases between. The CDR3 loop reads CASSPSQRWGGETQYF. The CDR3 DNA reads TGTGCCAGCTCACCTTCTCAGCGCTGGGGAGGAGAGACCCAGTACTTC. Looking up the rest from reference TRBV18 and TRBJ2-5 gives the full variable domain: NAGVMQNPRHLVRRRGQEARLRCSPMKGHSHVYWYRQLPEEGLKFMVYLQKENIIDESGMPKERFSAEFPKEGPSILRIQQVVRGDSAAYFCASSPSQRWGGETQYFGPGTRLLVL.

The CDR3 here is CASRREGTGYHEQYF. DNA of the CDR3: TGTGCCAGCAGAAGGGAAGGGACAGGGTACCACGAGCAGTACTTC. The J gene is TRBJ2-7, the V gene TRBV3-1 (or the pseudogene TRBV3-2), with TRBD1 matching 9 bases. The V gene's germline CDR1 is LGHDT and CDR2 YNNKEL (reference sequence). The length of the CDR3 is 15 residues. J was trimmed by 5 bases and V by 6 bases; bases with no gene match: 11.

The chain carries TRBV19 and TRBJ2-7; TRBD1 matches at 7 bases. Unmatched junction bases numbered 5, after V lost 7 bases and J lost 5 bases. Germline CDR1 reads LNHDA; CDR2 reads SQIVND (reference sequence). The CDR3 covers 12 residues. DNA for the CDR3: TGTGCCAGTAACCAAAGGGGGCACGAGCAGTACTTC. This gives the protein CASNQRGHEQYF.

V and J are TRBV5-6 and TRBJ2-1, with 8 bases aligning to TRBD2. This CDR3 has 15 residues. V lost 5 bases to trimming and J lost 6 bases; unmatched junction nucleotides: 10. The germline gives CDR1 SGHDT, CDR2 YYEEEE. In DNA, the CDR3 is TGTGCCAGCAGGGCGGGGGGCAGGAAGAGCAATGAGCAGTTCTTC. Its translation is CASRAGGRKSNEQFF.

The rearrangement uses TRBV4-1 and TRBJ2-1; the match to TRBD2 covers 7 bases. Germline values: CDR1 MGHRA, CDR2 YSYEKL. The J segment lost 10 bases and the V segment lost 2 bases, leaving 14 bases of the junction unmatched. The CDR3 extends over 16 amino acids. As DNA, the CDR3 is TGCGCCAGCAGCCAAAGATTGGGGACTTCGGGGGGAGAGCAGTTCTTC. Protein sequence: CASSQRLGTSGGEQFF.

The rearrangement uses TRBV10-3 and TRBJ2-5, with 8 bases that match TRBD1. With 0 bases clipped from V and 2 bases from J, the junction kept 5 bases outside the gene matches. Germline CDR1 ENHRY, CDR2 SYGVKD. The CDR3 totals 16 residues. The CDR3 protein is CAISESQGQAQETQYF. The DNA of the CDR3 is TGTGCCATCAGTGAGTCGCAGGGACAGGCTCAAGAGACCCAGTACTTC.

Written as DNA, the CDR3 is TGTGCCAGTAGTAGCGGAGCGGAGAGCTCCTACGAGCAGTACTTC. This gives the protein CASSSGAESSYEQYF. The J gene is TRBJ2-7, the V gene TRBV19; perhaps TRBD2 as D (5 bases). The CDR3 is 15 residues long. The ends were cut back, 4 bases at V and 0 bases at J, with 13 bases in the middle. Looked up from germline, CDR1 is LNHDA and CDR2 is SQIVND (reference sequence).

This rearrangement joins TRBV4-2 to TRBJ2-3; D perhaps matches TRBD2 (5 bases). Germline CDR1 is LGHNA and CDR2 is YNFKEQ. The CDR3 runs 15 residues. Trimming stripped 8 bases from V and 0 bases from J, with 15 bases between. The CDR3 protein is CASGRTVASTDTQYF. The DNA of the CDR3 is TGTGCCAGCGGTCGAACTGTAGCGAGCACAGATACGCAGTATTTT.

This chain uses TRBV2 with TRBJ2-1, with TRBD2 identical over 8 bases. Germline assignment: CDR1 SNHLY and CDR2 FYNNEI. CDR3 length: 13 amino acids. After removal of 6 bases from V and 6 bases from J, the junction contained 4 bases not matched to a gene. The CDR3 sequence: CASSGRALNEQFF. The CDR3 bases are TGTGCCAGCAGCGGGAGGGCCCTCAATGAGCAGTTCTTC. Using reference TRBV2 and TRBJ2-1 for the parts outside the CDR3, the full variable domain is EPEVTQTPSHQVTQMGQEVILRCVPISNHLYFYWYRQILGQKVEFLVSFYNNEISEKSEIFDDQFSVERPDGSNFTLKIRSTKLEDSAMYFCASSGRALNEQFFGPGTRLTVL.

This clone was recorded only once. This chain links TRBV28 with TRBJ2-2, with 10 positions matching TRBD1. CDR3 length equals 15 residues. The germline V gene has CDR1 MDHEN and CDR2 SYDVKM. The V gene end was trimmed by 5 bases and the J gene end by 7 bases; junction bases not matched to a gene: 7. The CDR3 nucleotides read TGTGCCAGCAGTACCCTGACAGGGGGCATCGGGGAGCTGTTTTTT. This encodes CASSTLTGGIGELFF. Variable domain in full (rest from reference TRBV28 and TRBJ2-2): DVKVTQSSRYLVKRTGEKVFLECVQDMDHENMFWYRQDPGLGLRLIYFSYDVKMKEKGDIPEGYSVSREKKERFSLILESASTNQTSMYLCASSTLTGGIGELFFGEGSRLTVL.

CDR3 sequence: CASSILAGDYNEQFF. The CDR3 DNA reads as TGTGCCAGCAGTATACTAGCGGGGGACTACAATGAGCAGTTCTTC. The gene calls are TRBV2 and TRBJ2-1; 11 positions match TRBD2. This CDR3 contains 15 residues. Germline CDR1 is SNHLY and CDR2 is FYNNEI. V shed 5 bases and J 3 bases; nucleotides not matched to a gene: 3.

In its sample, this clone was seen a few times. V usage is TRBV2 and J usage is TRBJ1-1; TRBD1 matches 8 bases. This CDR3 region has 12 residues. V shed 8 bases and J 4 bases; nucleotides not matched to a gene: 3. Germline V lookup: CDR1 SNHLY, CDR2 FYNNEI. This CDR3 reads CASQGAGTEAFF. Written as DNA, the CDR3 is TGTGCCAGCCAGGGGGCTGGCACTGAAGCTTTCTTT.

This chain uses TRBV20-1 with TRBJ2-3; TRBD2 aligns across 7 bases. CDR3 length: 13 residues. Germline V CDR1 and CDR2: DFQATT, SNEGSKA (reference sequence). J gave up 2 bases and V 3 bases, and 2 bases lay outside the gene matches. CDR3 sequence: CSASGLVTDTQYF. The CDR3 coding sequence is TGCAGTGCTAGTGGACTAGTCACAGATACGCAGTATTTT.

This chain uses TRBV2 with TRBJ2-5; 12 bases match TRBD2. Trimming at V came to 5 bases and at J to 9 bases, leaving 10 bases not matched to a gene. Germline CDR1 is SNHLY and CDR2 is FYNNEI. CDR3 size: 15 residues. The CDR3 DNA follows: TGTGCCAGCAGTCCGTTTCTAGCGGGGGGGAGGGCCCAGTACTTC. It yields the protein CASSPFLAGGRAQYF.

The chain links TRBV7-9 to TRBJ2-1; 8 bases agree with TRBD1. Unmatched junction bases numbered 3, after V lost 3 bases and J lost 8 bases. This CDR3 has 13 residues. Per germline, CDR1 SEHNR and CDR2 FQNEAQ (reference sequence). The CDR3, as DNA: TGTGCCAGCAGCTTCAGGGGGCACGATGAGCAGTTCTTC. Translated, it gives CASSFRGHDEQFF. Supplemented by reference TRBV7-9 and TRBJ2-1, the full variable domain reads DTGVSQNPRHKITKRGQNVTFRCDPISEHNRLYWYRQTLGQGPEFLTYFQNEAQLEKSRLLSDRFSAERPKGSFSTLEIQRTEQGDSAMYLCASSFRGHDEQFFGPGTRLTVL.

V usage is TRBV28 and J usage is TRBJ2-4; 7 bases are shared with TRBD1. Germline CDR1 is MDHEN and CDR2 is SYDVKM. J lost 4 bases, V lost 4 bases, and 7 bases had no gene match. The CDR3 sequence is 15 residues long. The CDR3 DNA reads as TGTGCCAGCAGTTCTCTAGACAGGGCAAAAAACATTCAGTACTTC. As protein: CASSSLDRAKNIQYF.